This is a list of T cell receptor beta chains from one sample in a study of a mutant IDH1 vaccine in newly diagnosed glioma. Profiled with immunoSEQ multiplex PCR; TCRdb holds only in-frame clones, not every one. The data hold roughly 70,000 clones, with about four fifths observed a single time. Specimen: peripheral blood mononuclear cells (PBMCs), collected from a glioma patient treated with radiotherapy, temozolomide or both. Receptors originate from a woman aged 18-35 years with glioma. Some clones in this sample may be carry-over from other donors' samples. CDR3s include the opening cysteine and the closing phenylalanine or tryptophan. A D gene is named only where the DNA matches it firmly. Clone size is not always given. Where it is, it says once, few, many or a class for expanded clones.

clone size	V gene	D gene	J gene	CDR3 protein	CDR3 DNA
.	TRBV14	.	TRBJ2-7	CASSQELSGKEYF	TGTGCCAGCAGCCAAGAGCTTTCAGGGAAGGAGTACTTC
.	TRBV5-1	.	TRBJ1-1	CASSALTGPGTEAFF	TGCGCCAGCAGCGCCCTGACAGGTCCTGGCACTGAAGCTTTCTTT
.	TRBV5-6	.	TRBJ2-7	CASSSPAIGEQYF	TGTGCCAGCAGCTCCCCAGCTATTGGCGAGCAGTACTTC
.	TRBV19	.	TRBJ1-2	CASSIYGPGDYGYTF	TGTGCCAGTAGTATTTACGGTCCAGGGGACTATGGCTACACCTTC
.	TRBV6-5	.	TRBJ1-2	CAARASGSGNYGYTF	TGTGCCGCCAGGGCTTCGGGCTCAGGGAACTATGGCTACACCTTC
.	TRBV5-4	.	TRBJ1-3	CASSFRAGNTIYF	TGTGCCAGCAGCTTTAGGGCTGGAAACACCATATATTTT
once	TRBV6-5	.	TRBJ2-2	CASSYSPTGELFF	TGTGCCAGCAGTTATTCGCCTACCGGGGAGCTGTTTTTT
.	TRBV9	TRBD1	TRBJ2-7	CASSAWDRGLYEQYF	TGTGCCAGCAGCGCCTGGGACAGGGGGCTCTACGAGCAGTACTTC
.	TRBV7-2	.	TRBJ1-2	CASSQAGGVGGYTF	TGTGCCAGCAGCCAGGCGGGGGGAGTGGGGGGCTACACCTTC
few	TRBV19	.	TRBJ1-5	CASSIGDVNPQHF	TGTGCCAGTAGTATAGGAGACGTGAATCCCCAGCATTTT
.	TRBV6-6	.	TRBJ1-1	CASSYMGTEAFF	TGTGCCAGCAGTTACATGGGCACTGAAGCTTTCTTT
.	TRBV5-6	TRBD1	TRBJ1-5	CASSLGGRGGYQPQHF	TGTGCCAGCAGCTTGGGGGGCCGAGGGGGCTATCAGCCCCAGCATTTT
.	TRBV29-1	.	TRBJ2-7	CSVEGTAYSYEQYF	TGCAGCGTTGAAGGGACCGCGTATTCCTACGAGCAGTACTTC
.	TRBV15	TRBD1	TRBJ2-1	CATSPGGTGLDNEQFF	TGTGCCACCAGCCCCGGGGGGACAGGGCTGGACAATGAGCAGTTCTTC
.	TRBV11-2	.	TRBJ2-3	CASRRWGTLSTDTQYF	TGTGCCAGCAGGCGTTGGGGGACACTTAGCACAGATACGCAGTATTTT
.	TRBV7-2	.	TRBJ1-3	CASSPQGRGNTIYF	TGTGCCAGCAGCCCACAGGGACGGGGAAACACCATATATTTT
.	TRBV5-6	TRBD1	TRBJ1-4	CASSLDRGQNEKLFF	TGTGCCAGCAGCTTGGACAGGGGACAAAATGAAAAACTGTTTTTT
.	TRBV5-4	.	TRBJ1-4	CASSNREINEKLFF	TGTGCCAGCAGCAACAGGGAGATAAATGAAAAACTGTTTTTT
.	TRBV14	.	TRBJ1-3	CASSPTRRNTIYF	TGTGCCAGCAGCCCTACAAGGAGAAACACCATATATTTT
.	TRBV7-9	TRBD1	TRBJ2-2	CASSIGQGSDGELFF	TGTGCCAGCAGTATTGGACAGGGGTCGGACGGGGAGCTGTTTTTT
.	TRBV2	.	TRBJ2-3	CASSPWWSTDTQYF	TGTGCCAGCAGTCCCTGGTGGAGCACAGATACGCAGTATTTT
once	TRBV7-9	.	TRBJ1-1	CASSPSLGQRFMNTEAFF	TGTGCCAGCAGCCCCTCTCTTGGACAGAGATTTATGAACACTGAAGCTTTCTTT
.	TRBV9	TRBD2	TRBJ2-1	CASSVVASGGDYNEQFF	TGTGCCAGCAGCGTGGTGGCTAGCGGGGGGGACTACAATGAGCAGTTCTTC
.	TRBV7-3	TRBD1	TRBJ1-5	CASSPTGGYNQPQHF	TGTGCCAGCAGCCCGACAGGGGGCTACAATCAGCCCCAGCATTTT
.	TRBV6-5	.	TRBJ2-7	CASSPGARGYEQYF	TGTGCCAGCAGTCCGGGGGCCCGGGGCTACGAGCAGTACTTC
.	TRBV19	.	TRBJ1-5	CASSIDHGGINQPQHF	TGTGCCAGTAGTATAGATCACGGCGGTATCAATCAGCCCCAGCATTTT
.	TRBV2	.	TRBJ1-5	CASSAGRDGNQPQHF	TGTGCCAGCAGTGCGGGGAGGGACGGCAATCAGCCCCAGCATTTT
medium-sized	TRBV19	TRBD2	TRBJ2-6	CASSISGGSAGANVLTF	TGTGCCAGTAGTATTAGCGGGGGTTCGGCTGGGGCCAACGTCCTGACTTTC
.	TRBV5-6	.	TRBJ2-7	CASSLNAGSSYEQYF	TGTGCCAGCAGCTTGAACGCGGGAAGCTCCTACGAGCAGTACTTC
.	TRBV5-1	.	TRBJ2-1	CASSPGGGGANEQFF	TGCGCCAGCAGCCCCGGAGGGGGAGGGGCCAATGAGCAGTTCTTC
.	TRBV29-1	.	TRBJ1-1	CSGGDTEAFF	TGCAGCGGGGGAGACACTGAAGCTTTCTTT
few	TRBV29-1	.	TRBJ1-4	CSVETGLSVFF	TGCAGCGTCGAAACAGGACTATCGGTGTTTTTT
.	TRBV6-6	.	TRBJ1-2	CASRAGTDGYTF	TGTGCCAGCAGGGCAGGGACGGATGGCTACACCTTC
once	TRBV6-6	.	TRBJ1-1	CASSYPSNTEAFF	TGTGCCAGCAGTTACCCTTCGAACACTGAAGCTTTCTTT
.	TRBV29-1	TRBD1	TRBJ1-1	CSLRQGNTEAFF	TGCAGCCTGCGACAGGGGAACACTGAAGCTTTCTTT
.	TRBV6-1	.	TRBJ2-7	CASSEKGFYEQYF	TGTGCCAGCAGTGAGAAGGGATTCTACGAGCAGTACTTC
.	TRBV29-1	.	TRBJ1-1	CSVVAGLSMNTEAFF	TGCAGCGTTGTCGCAGGGCTGTCAATGAACACTGAAGCTTTCTTT
.	TRBV4-1	.	TRBJ1-5	CASSSGAPQQPQHF	TGCGCCAGCAGCTCAGGGGCGCCCCAGCAGCCCCAGCATTTT
.	TRBV2	TRBD1	TRBJ2-7	CASSSQGAARNEQYF	TGTGCCAGCAGTTCACAGGGGGCCGCCCGGAACGAGCAGTACTTC
.	TRBV6-5	TRBD1	TRBJ1-3	CASSLGQGNSGNTIYF	TGTGCCAGCAGTTTAGGACAGGGAAACTCTGGAAACACCATATATTTT
.	TRBV29-1	.	TRBJ2-7	CSVESGDTPYEQYF	TGCAGCGTTGAATCAGGGGACACCCCCTACGAGCAGTACTTC
.	TRBV7-2	TRBD1	TRBJ1-2	CASSPGGGVYGYTF	TGTGCCAGCAGCCCAGGGGGCGGGGTTTATGGCTACACCTTC
.	TRBV5-1	TRBD2	TRBJ2-3	CASSLAPGLAGRDTQYF	TGCGCCAGCAGCTTGGCTCCGGGACTAGCGGGTAGAGATACGCAGTATTTT
.	TRBV25-1	TRBD1	TRBJ2-2	CASSDGTGGLNTGELFF	TGTGCCAGTAGCGACGGGACAGGGGGCCTGAACACCGGGGAGCTGTTTTTT
.	TRBV5-1	TRBD2	TRBJ2-2	CASRSLAGDTGELFF	TGCGCCAGCAGGAGTCTAGCGGGGGACACCGGGGAGCTGTTTTTT